The clone carrying this T cell receptor (beta chain) showed up many times. This entry belongs to a study of CD8 T cells in ankylosing spondylitis. The CDR3 totals 16 residues. Trimming shortened V by 1 base and J by 3 bases, and 16 bases separated the two germline ends. MiXCR, applied by TCRdb to the 5' RACE reads, yields one record per CDR3 protein. Here the sample spans some 200,000 distinct CDR3 sequences, approximately 18% being singletons. This rearrangement joins TRBV12-3 or TRBV12-4 to TRBJ2-7; D not resolved. The sample comprised blood, either unsorted or a sorted T cell fraction (not recorded which). The TCR was taken from a male donor aged 5 to 29 with ankylosing spondylitis or in good health (not recorded which). The CDR3 here is CASSLESHRNNYEQYF. CDR3 sequence (DNA): TGTGCCAGCAGTTTAGAGTCCCACCGGAACAACTACGAGCAGTACTTC.